This entry lists 27 T cell receptor beta chains sequenced from one sample in a study of CD8 T cells in cerebrospinal fluid in Alzheimer's disease. TCRdb reanalyzed the 10x single-cell sequencing reads and collapses them to one entry per CDR3 protein, without DNA. Its listing shows some 740 distinct CDR3 sequences. Sequencing was performed on cerebrospinal fluid. The receptors stem from a human donor with Parkinson's disease.

This clonotype counts as large by frequency. V usage is TRBV7-3 and J usage is TRBJ1-1; TCRdb returns TRBD1, unconfirmable since there is no DNA. The CDR3 has 13 residues. CDR1 is SGHTA, CDR2 FQGTGA, per germline. CDR3 residues: CASSSGTGVEAFF. Looking up the rest from reference TRBV7-3 and TRBJ1-1 gives the full variable domain: GAGVSQTPSNKVTEKGKYVELRCDPISGHTALYWYRQSLGQGPEFLIYFQGTGAADDSGLPNDRFFAVRPEGSVSTLKIQRTERGDSAVYLCASSSGTGVEAFFGQGTRLTVV.

This clonotype is deemed large (0.1 to 1%) by its frequency. The chain recombines TRBV2 with TRBJ2-5; TCRdb reports TRBD1, a call that lacks DNA to check it against. CDR1 and CDR2 from the germline V gene are SNHLY and FYNNEI. CDR3 length equals 13 residues. CDR3: CARGGQGEETQYF.

Its frequency marks this clonotype as medium-sized (0.01 to 0.1%). The V gene is TRBV24-1, the J gene TRBJ2-1; TCRdb selects TRBD1, and the lack of DNA leaves this call unchecked. This CDR3 comprises 16 residues. From germline, CDR1 is KGHDR and CDR2 SFDVKD. The CDR3 sequence is CATSDFLPGGIGEQFF.

This clonotype registers large by frequency. The chain is built from TRBV4-1 and TRBJ1-2. Per the germline V gene, CDR1 is MGHRA and CDR2 is YSYEKL. The CDR3 contains 15 residues. The CDR3 sequence is CASSQVLGDRYGYTF.

This clonotype is identified as large (0.1 to 1%) from frequency. The gene calls are TRBV28 and TRBJ1-5; the D gene TCRdb calls, TRBD1, cannot be checked with no DNA. Germline values: CDR1 MDHEN, CDR2 SYDVKM. The CDR3 length is 15 residues. This CDR3 is CASSLGQGGNQPQHF. Supplemented by reference TRBV28 and TRBJ1-5, the full variable domain reads DVKVTQSSRYLVKRTGEKVFLECVQDMDHENMFWYRQDPGLGLRLIYFSYDVKMKEKGDIPEGYSVSREKKERFSLILESASTNQTSMYLCASSLGQGGNQPQHFGDGTRLSIL.

This clonotype is labeled medium-sized based on frequency. The chain combines TRBV4-2 with TRBJ1-3; without DNA, the TCRdb call of TRBD1 cannot be checked. The germline gives CDR1 LGHNA, CDR2 YNFKEQ. This CDR3 region has 16 residues. CDR3 region: CAAASSQGGGGNTIYF.

This clonotype is called medium-sized (0.01 to 0.1%) based on its frequency. The V call is TRBV6-5, the J call TRBJ2-5; TCRdb's D call of TRBD1 is untestable without DNA. CDR1 is MNHEY, CDR2 SVGAGI, per germline. CDR3 length: 13 amino acids. The CDR3 region is CASRYRGRETQYF.

This clonotype is called medium-sized (0.01 to 0.1%) based on its frequency. This chain uses TRBV10-2 with TRBJ1-2. CDR3 size: 12 residues. Germline-derived CDR1 and CDR2 are WSHSY and SAAADI. CDR3 amino acids: CASSELNYGYTF.

This clonotype is classed as large by frequency. The V and J genes are TRBV7-9 and TRBJ2-5; TCRdb's assignment of TRBD1 cannot be checked, as there is no DNA. The CDR3 consists of 14 residues. From germline, CDR1 is SEHNR and CDR2 FQNEAQ (reference sequence). The CDR3 protein is CASSLAGAEETQYF.

This clonotype is deemed large by its frequency. This chain connects TRBV3-1 to TRBJ1-5. The CDR3 runs to 11 residues. Germline V gene data show CDR1 as LGHDT and CDR2 as YNNKEL (reference sequence). The CDR3 reads CASSQGGPQHF.

By frequency, this clonotype registers medium-sized. The chain combines TRBV20-1 with TRBJ2-1; no DNA is available, so the TRBD1 call from TCRdb remains unchecked. Looked up from germline, CDR1 is DFQATT and CDR2 is SNEGSKA (reference sequence). The CDR3 runs 15 residues. CDR3 in amino acids: CSARDPRGGYNEQFF.

According to its frequency, this clonotype is medium-sized (0.01 to 0.1%). The chain links TRBV9 to TRBJ2-7. There are 13 residues in the CDR3. CDR1 is SGDLS and CDR2 is YYNGEE in the germline V gene. The CDR3 loop is CASSVFSGYEQYF.

This clonotype is identified as medium-sized from frequency. The V gene is TRBV4-3, the J gene TRBJ2-5; checking the TCRdb D call of TRBD2 is not possible without DNA. The CDR3 extends over 13 amino acids. The germline gives CDR1 LGHNA, CDR2 YSLEER. The CDR3 spells CASSQDRGETQYF.

Measured by frequency, this clonotype is medium-sized. The J gene is TRBJ2-3, the V gene TRBV5-1. CDR3 length equals 15 residues. Germline CDR1 and CDR2: SGHRS and YFSETQ. This CDR3 reads CASNFGLAGPDTQYF. Using reference TRBV5-1 and TRBJ2-3 for the parts outside the CDR3, the full variable domain is KAGVTQTPRYLIKTRGQQVTLSCSPISGHRSVSWYQQTPGQGLQFLFEYFSETQRNKGNFPGRFSGRQFSNSRSEMNVSTLELGDSALYLCASNFGLAGPDTQYFGPGTRLTVL.

The chain has TRBV6-1 and TRBJ1-5; TCRdb outputs TRBD1, but without DNA this stays unchecked. The CDR3 has 15 residues. Per the germline V gene, CDR1 is MNHNS and CDR2 is SASEGT. The CDR3 is CASSGLTERSQPQHF.

This clonotype is classed as medium-sized (0.01 to 0.1%) by frequency. This chain joins TRBV30 and TRBJ2-7. The CDR3 totals 14 residues. Germline V lookup: CDR1 GTSNPN, CDR2 SVGIG (reference sequence). The CDR3 is CAWKPREPTYEQYF.

This clonotype is deemed medium-sized by its frequency. The rearrangement joins TRBV7-2 to TRBJ1-5. The length of the CDR3 is 15 residues. Germline values: CDR1 SGHTA, CDR2 FQGNSA. The CDR3 sequence: CASSFKGIDNQPQHF.

Judged by frequency, this clonotype is medium-sized. The rearrangement uses TRBV5-1 and TRBJ1-1. The germline V gene has CDR1 SGHRS and CDR2 YFSETQ. This CDR3 has 13 amino acids. The CDR3 sequence is CASSLAGDTEAFF.

This clonotype counts as large by frequency. The chain has TRBV4-2 and TRBJ1-4; TCRdb's assignment of TRBD1 cannot be checked, as there is no DNA. The CDR3 is 14 residues long. CDR1 is LGHNA, CDR2 YNFKEQ, per germline. The CDR3 spells CASSQVGATDSMFF.

This clonotype shows up as large by frequency. V is TRBV20-1 and J is TRBJ2-7; the TCRdb D gene call, TRBD1, has no DNA to confirm it. The germline V gene encodes CDR1 DFQATT and CDR2 SNEGSKA (reference sequence). The CDR3 is made up of 14 amino acids. This CDR3 is CSASGTDASYEQYF.

This clonotype is large by frequency. The chain's CDR3 is CASSLVSSVGMETQYF. The rearrangement joins TRBV7-2 to TRBJ2-5; the TCRdb call, TRBD1, lacks DNA for checking. Germline V gene sequence: CDR1 SGHTA, CDR2 FQGNSA. CDR3 length: 16 amino acids.

This sequence joins TRBV6-6 and TRBJ1-6; TCRdb designates TRBD1, a call that cannot be tested without DNA. Germline V CDR1 and CDR2: MNHNY, SVGAGI (reference sequence). The CDR3 contains 16 residues. This chain's CDR3 is CASNPGKKSGNSPLHF.

Frequency places this clonotype as medium-sized (0.01 to 0.1%). This chain joins TRBV6-2 or TRBV6-3 and TRBJ2-2; without DNA, the TCRdb call of TRBD2 cannot be checked. CDR1 is MNHEY and CDR2 is SVGEGT in the germline V gene. This CDR3 is built from 15 residues. The CDR3 is CASRPGEEDTGELFF.

According to its frequency, this clonotype is large. CDR3 amino acids: CASTPTGYGYTF. The V and J genes are TRBV28 and TRBJ1-2. CDR1 MDHEN and CDR2 SYDVKM come from the germline V gene. The CDR3 sequence is 12 residues long.

By frequency, this clonotype registers large. The chain recombines TRBV4-1 with TRBJ2-2; the D call from TCRdb, TRBD2, cannot be confirmed without DNA. The germline gives CDR1 MGHRA, CDR2 YSYEKL. The CDR3 totals 14 residues. CDR3 loop: CASTAGWDTGELFF.

In terms of frequency, this clonotype is medium-sized. The rearrangement joins TRBV20-1 to TRBJ1-1. Germline V gene sequence: CDR1 DFQATT, CDR2 SNEGSKA (reference sequence). This CDR3 comprises 15 residues. The CDR3 protein is CSARIPGTVGTEAFF.

Its frequency marks this clonotype as medium-sized. This chain joins TRBV5-4 and TRBJ2-5; the TCRdb call, TRBD2, lacks DNA for checking. The CDR3 is made up of 18 amino acids. In germline, CDR1 is SGHNT, CDR2 YYREEE (reference sequence). The CDR3 spells CASSLAVSRLAGKETQYF.